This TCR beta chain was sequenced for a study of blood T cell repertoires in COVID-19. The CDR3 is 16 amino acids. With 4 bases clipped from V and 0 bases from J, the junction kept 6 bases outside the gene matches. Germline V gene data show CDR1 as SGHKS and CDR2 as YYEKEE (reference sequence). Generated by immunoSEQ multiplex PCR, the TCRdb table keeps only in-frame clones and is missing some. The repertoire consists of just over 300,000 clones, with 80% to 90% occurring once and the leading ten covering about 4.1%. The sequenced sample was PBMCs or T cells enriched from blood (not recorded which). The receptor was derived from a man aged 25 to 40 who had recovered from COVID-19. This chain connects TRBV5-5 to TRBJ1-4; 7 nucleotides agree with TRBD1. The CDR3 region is CASSPTRGSTNEKLFF. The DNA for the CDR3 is TGTGCCAGCAGCCCTACCAGGGGGTCAACTAATGAAAAACTGTTTTTT.